This T cell receptor beta chain was sequenced during a study of regulatory T cells in long-lasting Graves disease. Findings and caveats of the study: Since the sample size was small, accuracy may have been reduced. Study was limited to peripheral blood, excluding thyroid tissue.

This sample's time point: persistent/refractory GD, antithyroid drugs over 5 years with positive TRAb. From PBMCs, RNA was extracted and then used to make the TCR library. Guidelines of the American Thyroid Association were used to diagnose Graves' disease. Through Arm-PCR of CDR3 regions and iRepertoire HTBI primers, TCR beta libraries were built. TCRdb re-derived calls from the multiplex PCR reads in MiXCR, one entry per CDR3 protein. This table holds around 400,000 distinct CDR3 sequences, around a quarter found once. Trimming cost V 2 bases and J 6 bases; bases outside gene matches: 7. This CDR3 comprises 15 residues. Germline CDR1 and CDR2: MDHEN and SYDVKM. In the case of this clonotype: What it recognizes is unknown.

The sequence derives from a female donor with Graves disease. The sample consisted of peripheral blood mononuclear cells (PBMCs), taken when the disease was refractory, from a patient treated with antithyroid drugs. This chain links TRBV28 with TRBJ2-7, with 10 bases matching TRBD1. For the CDR3, the DNA is TGTGCCAGCAGTTTACCGACAGGGGGCAGGGGCGAGCAGTACTTC. It specifies CASSLPTGGRGEQYF.